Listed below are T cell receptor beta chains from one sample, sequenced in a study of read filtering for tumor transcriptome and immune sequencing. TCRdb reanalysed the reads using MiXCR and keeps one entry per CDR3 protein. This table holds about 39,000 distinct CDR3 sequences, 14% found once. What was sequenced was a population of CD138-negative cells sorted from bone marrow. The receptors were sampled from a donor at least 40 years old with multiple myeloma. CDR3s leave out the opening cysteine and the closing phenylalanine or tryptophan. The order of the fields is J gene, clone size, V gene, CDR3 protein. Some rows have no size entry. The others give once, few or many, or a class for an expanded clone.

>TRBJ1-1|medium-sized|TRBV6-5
ASSREFRGATEAF
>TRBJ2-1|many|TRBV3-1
ASSSPAGEQF
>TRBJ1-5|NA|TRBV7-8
ASSLGRTVWQPQH
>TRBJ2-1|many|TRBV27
ASTLAGGPRNEQF
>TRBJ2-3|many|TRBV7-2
ASSFLPDMDTQY
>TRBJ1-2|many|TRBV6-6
ASSLRGRDHGYA
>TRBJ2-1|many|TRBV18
ASSPRLVDEQF
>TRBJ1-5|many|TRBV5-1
ASSSHPDQPQH
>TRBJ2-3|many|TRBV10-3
ASRPGQGIADTQY
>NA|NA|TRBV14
ASSTQWADAQY
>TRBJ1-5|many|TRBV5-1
ASSPGGGEPQH
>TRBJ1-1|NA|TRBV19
ASSILEGSTEAF
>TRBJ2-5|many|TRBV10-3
AISDLTSGGAEETQY
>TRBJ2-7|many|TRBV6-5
ASSYSRVGSQY
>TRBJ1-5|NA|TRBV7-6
ASSLYGGGGSNQPQH
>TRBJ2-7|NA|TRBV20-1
SARDLKGQIYEQY
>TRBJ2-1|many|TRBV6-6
ASSISGGVNEQF
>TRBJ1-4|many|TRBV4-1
ASSPDRMREKLF
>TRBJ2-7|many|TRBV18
ASSPPLPLRDLAYEQY
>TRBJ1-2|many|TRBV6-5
ASSPPGAYYGYT
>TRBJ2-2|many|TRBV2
ASTARGKNTGELF
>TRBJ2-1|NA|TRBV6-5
ASSYGQGIGEQL
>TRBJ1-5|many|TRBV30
AWSSSRGYSNQPQH
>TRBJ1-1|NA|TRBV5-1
ASSFYGGTEAF
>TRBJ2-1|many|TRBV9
ASSVDPTTRVHNEQF
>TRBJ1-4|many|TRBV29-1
SALTGTNEKLF
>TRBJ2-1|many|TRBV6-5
ASSYRQGQGGGEQF
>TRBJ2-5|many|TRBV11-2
ASSNRGQETQY